This entry features one T cell receptor (beta chain) sequence. The sample originates from a study of blood T cell repertoires in COVID-19. Germline CDR1 reads LGHDT; CDR2 reads YNNKEL (reference sequence). This CDR3 is 13 amino acids long. V lost 3 bases and J lost 3; bases outside the gene matches: 1. Clones were read by immunoSEQ multiplex PCR, and TCRdb kept only the in-frame ones, dropping some. The data hold about 31,000 clones, with 80% to 90% observed a single time. Sequencing input: peripheral blood. This receptor was taken from a middle-aged woman with active or convalescent COVID-19. V is TRBV3-1 (or the pseudogene TRBV3-2) and J is TRBJ1-2, with 7 bases that match TRBD1. The chain's CDR3 is CASSHDRDYGYTF. CDR3 nucleotides: TGTGCCAGCAGCCATGACAGGGACTATGGCTACACCTTC.